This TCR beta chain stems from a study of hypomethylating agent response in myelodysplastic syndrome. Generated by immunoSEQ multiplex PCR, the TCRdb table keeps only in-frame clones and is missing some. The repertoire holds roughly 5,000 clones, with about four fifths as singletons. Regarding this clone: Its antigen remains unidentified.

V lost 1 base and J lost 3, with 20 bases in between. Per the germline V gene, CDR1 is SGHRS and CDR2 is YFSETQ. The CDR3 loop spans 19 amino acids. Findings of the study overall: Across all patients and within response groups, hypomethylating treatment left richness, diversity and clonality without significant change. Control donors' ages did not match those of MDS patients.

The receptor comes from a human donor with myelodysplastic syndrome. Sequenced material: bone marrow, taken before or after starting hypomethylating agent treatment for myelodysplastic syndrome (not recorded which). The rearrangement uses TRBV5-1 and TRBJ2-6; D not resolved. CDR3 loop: CASSLTHTPLLNGANVLTF. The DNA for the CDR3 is TGCGCCAGCAGCTTGACTCACACTCCACTTCTGAATGGGGCCAACGTCCTGACTTTC.